The 8 T cell receptor beta chains in this list originate from one sample, sequenced in a study of tumor and adjacent non-tumor tissue in lung cancer. A modified ARM-PCR protocol with three rounds of nested PCR amplified TCRbeta. A single record per CDR3 protein comes from TCRdb applying MiXCR to the multiplex PCR reads. This table holds some 93,000 distinct CDR3 sequences, about 72% found once. No cell sorting was done before RNA was extracted from the tissue. Sequencing was carried out using lung tumor tissue. The receptors were sampled from a man in his sixties with non-small cell lung cancer.

This clonotype has ten or more counts. The V call is TRBV5-1, the J call TRBJ2-3; unclear D gene. CDR1 is SGHRS and CDR2 is YFSETQ in the germline V gene. V was pared by 0 bases and J by 2 bases, with 13 bases between. This CDR3 contains 16 residues. CDR3 sequence: CASSLAGSTLTDTQYF. In DNA, the CDR3 is TGCGCCAGCAGCTTGGCCGGCTCCACACTCACAGATACGCAGTATTTT.

The chain has TRBV28 and TRBJ1-2; D is perhaps TRBD1 (5 bases). Trimming left V 6 bases short and J 4 bases short, with 15 bases between. This CDR3 comprises 14 residues. CDR1 is MDHEN, CDR2 SYDVKM, per germline. The CDR3 coding sequence is TGTGCCAGCAGCACCTCAAGGGGCACCTATGGCTACACCTTC. Encoded protein: CASSTSRGTYGYTF.

This clonotype came up many times. The genes are TRBV6-2 or TRBV6-3 and TRBJ2-3; tentatively, D is TRBD2 (6 bases). CDR1 and CDR2 (germline): MNHEY, SVGEGT. The V end was cut by 3 bases, the J end by 2 bases, with 9 bases between. The CDR3 is 14 amino acids. CDR3: CASSYRDSTDTQYF. CDR3 nucleotide sequence: TGTGCCAGCAGTTATCGGGACTCCACAGATACGCAGTATTTT.

This clonotype was detected only once. An end of the junction differs from the germline gene, which may be a read error. In DNA, the CDR3 is TGTACCAGCAGCCAAGAGGGACAGGGAAATTCACCCCTACACTTT. Encoded protein: CTSSQEGQGNSPLHF. V is TRBV4-2 and J is TRBJ1-6; 9 nucleotides align to TRBD1. Germline V gene data show CDR1 as LGHNA and CDR2 as YNFKEQ. The CDR3 is made up of 15 amino acids.

This clonotype was seen repeatedly, ten times or more. The chain is built from TRBV28 and TRBJ2-7; TRBD2 might be the D (5 bases). The germline CDR1 and CDR2 sequences are MDHEN and SYDVKM. This CDR3 contains 12 residues. V lost 5 bases and J 5 bases, leaving 10 bases between the germline ends. CDR3 region: CASSDTADEQYF. CDR3 DNA sequence: TGTGCCAGCAGTGATACAGCGGACGAGCAGTACTTC.

Note on this clonotype: A junction boundary mismatches the germline segment, possibly from a read error. This chain links TRBV4-1 with TRBJ1-2, with D tentatively TRBD1 (6 bases). The CDR3 runs 16 residues. Germline V gene data show CDR1 as MGHRA and CDR2 as YSYEKL. DNA for the CDR3: TGCGCCAGCAGCGACAGGATGCAGTTTTTGGGCTATGGCTACATCTTC. Protein sequence: CASSDRMQFLGYGYIF.

Of note for this clonotype: The CDR3 end shows no conserved phenylalanine or tryptophan, and so a read error is likely. The rearrangement joins TRBV6-2 or TRBV6-3 to TRBJ1-1; D remains unclear. V gave up 8 bases and J gave up 5 bases, with 15 bases separating them. The V gene's germline CDR1 is MNHEY and CDR2 SVGEGT. The CDR3 loop spans 13 amino acids. The chain's CDR3 is CASLGIARTEAFL. The CDR3 bases are TGTGCCAGCCTGGGGATAGCTAGGACTGAAGCTTTCCTT.

Note on this clonotype: A much larger clonotype is one base distant, so this may be a read error. The chain joins TRBV5-1 to TRBJ2-1; maybe TRBD2 (6 bases). The V gene's germline CDR1 is SGHRS and CDR2 YFSETQ. This CDR3 comprises 15 residues. CDR3 DNA sequence: TGCCCCAGCAGCTTGGGAGCGGGTGACTACAATGAGCAGTTCTTC. Its protein product is CPSSLGAGDYNEQFF.